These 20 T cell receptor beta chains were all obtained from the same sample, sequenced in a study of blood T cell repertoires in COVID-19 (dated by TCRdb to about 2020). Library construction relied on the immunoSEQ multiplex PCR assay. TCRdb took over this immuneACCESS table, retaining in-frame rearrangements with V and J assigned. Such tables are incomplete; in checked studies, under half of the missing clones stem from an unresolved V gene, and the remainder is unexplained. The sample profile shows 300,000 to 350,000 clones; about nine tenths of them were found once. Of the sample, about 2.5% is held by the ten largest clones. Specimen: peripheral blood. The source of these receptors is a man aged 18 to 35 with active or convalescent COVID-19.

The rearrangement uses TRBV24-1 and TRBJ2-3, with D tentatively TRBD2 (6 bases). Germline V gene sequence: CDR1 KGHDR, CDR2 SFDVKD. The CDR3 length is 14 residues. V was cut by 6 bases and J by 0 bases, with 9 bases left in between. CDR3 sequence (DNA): TGTGCCACCAGTTTGGGGAGGAGCACAGATACGCAGTATTTT. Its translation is CATSLGRSTDTQYF.

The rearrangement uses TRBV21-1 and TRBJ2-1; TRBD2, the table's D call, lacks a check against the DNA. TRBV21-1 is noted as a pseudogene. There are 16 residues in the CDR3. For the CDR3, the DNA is TGTGCCAGCAGCGGCCATAGCGGGAGGGCCTACAATGAGCAGTTCTTC. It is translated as CASSGHSGRAYNEQFF.

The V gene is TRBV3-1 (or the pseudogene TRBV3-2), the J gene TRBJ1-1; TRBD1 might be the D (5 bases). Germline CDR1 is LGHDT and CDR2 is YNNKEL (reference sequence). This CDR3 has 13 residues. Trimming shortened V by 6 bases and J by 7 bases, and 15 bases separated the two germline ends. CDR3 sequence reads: CASRQNGGIEAFF. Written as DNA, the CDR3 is TGTGCCAGCAGGCAAAATGGGGGGATTGAAGCTTTCTTT.

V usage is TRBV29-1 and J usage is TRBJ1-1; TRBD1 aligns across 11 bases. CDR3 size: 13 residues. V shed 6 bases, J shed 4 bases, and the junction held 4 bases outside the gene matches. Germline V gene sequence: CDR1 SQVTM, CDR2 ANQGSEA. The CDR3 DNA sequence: TGCAGCGTCCGGACAGGGGGCATCACTGAAGCTTTCTTT. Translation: CSVRTGGITEAFF.

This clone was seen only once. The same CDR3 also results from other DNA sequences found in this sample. In DNA form, the CDR3 reads TGTGCCAGCTCCCCCGGGGGACAGCCCCAGCATTTT. Its translation is CASSPGGQPQHF. The chain recombines TRBV18 with TRBJ1-5, with a weak D call TRBD1 (5 bases). Germline loops: CDR1 KGHSH, CDR2 LQKENI. This CDR3 comprises 12 residues. The germline V and J ends were trimmed by 6 bases and 7 bases, with 10 bases remaining between them.

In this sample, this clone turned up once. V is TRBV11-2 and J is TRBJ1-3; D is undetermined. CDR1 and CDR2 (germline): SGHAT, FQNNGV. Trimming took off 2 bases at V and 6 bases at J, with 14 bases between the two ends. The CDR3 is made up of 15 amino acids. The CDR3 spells CASSLSHGRENTIYF. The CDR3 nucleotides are TGTGCCAGCAGCTTATCACACGGGAGGGAAAACACCATATATTTT.

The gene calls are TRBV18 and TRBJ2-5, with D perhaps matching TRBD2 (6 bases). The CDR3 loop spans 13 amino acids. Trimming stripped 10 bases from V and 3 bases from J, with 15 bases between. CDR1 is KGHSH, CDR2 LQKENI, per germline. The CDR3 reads CATLRGGEETQYF. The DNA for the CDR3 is TGTGCCACCCTGAGGGGAGGAGAAGAGACCCAGTACTTC.

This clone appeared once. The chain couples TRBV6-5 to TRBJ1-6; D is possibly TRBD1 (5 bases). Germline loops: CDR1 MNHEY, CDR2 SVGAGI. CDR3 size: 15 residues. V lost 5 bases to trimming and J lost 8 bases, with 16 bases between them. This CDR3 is CASSQKGPIYSPLHF. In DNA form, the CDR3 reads TGTGCCAGCAGTCAGAAGGGGCCTATCTATTCACCCCTCCACTTT.

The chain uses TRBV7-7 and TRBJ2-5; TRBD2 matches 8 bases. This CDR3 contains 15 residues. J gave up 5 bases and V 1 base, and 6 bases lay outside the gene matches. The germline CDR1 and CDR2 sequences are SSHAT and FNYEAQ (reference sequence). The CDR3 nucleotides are TGTGCCAGCAGCTTAGGATCGGGGGGGCTCGAGACCCAGTACTTC. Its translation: CASSLGSGGLETQYF.

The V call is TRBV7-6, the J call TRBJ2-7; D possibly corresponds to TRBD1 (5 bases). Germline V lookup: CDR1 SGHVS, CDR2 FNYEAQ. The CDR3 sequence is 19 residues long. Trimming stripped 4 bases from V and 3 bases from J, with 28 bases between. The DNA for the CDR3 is TGTGCCAGCAGCTCCCGTTATCTCACGCCGGACACCAATTTCTACGAGCAGTACTTC. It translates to CASSSRYLTPDTNFYEQYF.

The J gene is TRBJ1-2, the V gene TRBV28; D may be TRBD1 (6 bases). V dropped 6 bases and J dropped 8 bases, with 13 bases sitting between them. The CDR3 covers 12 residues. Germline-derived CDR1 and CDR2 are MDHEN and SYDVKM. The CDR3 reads CASSYRVRGYTF. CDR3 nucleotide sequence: TGTGCCAGCAGCTACAGGGTGAGGGGCTACACCTTC.

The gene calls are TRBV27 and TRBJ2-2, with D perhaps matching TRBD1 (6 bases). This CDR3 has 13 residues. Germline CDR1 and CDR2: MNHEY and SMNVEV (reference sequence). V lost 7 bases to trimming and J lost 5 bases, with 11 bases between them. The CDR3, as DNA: TGTGCCAGCAAGGGACACAATACCGGGGAGCTGTTTTTT. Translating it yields CASKGHNTGELFF.

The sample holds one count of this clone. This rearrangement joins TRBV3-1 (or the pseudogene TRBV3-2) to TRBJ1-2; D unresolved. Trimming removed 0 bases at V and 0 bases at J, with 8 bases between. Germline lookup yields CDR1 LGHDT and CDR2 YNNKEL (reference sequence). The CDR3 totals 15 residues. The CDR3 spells CASSQDPGTNYGYTF. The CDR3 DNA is TGTGCCAGCAGCCAAGACCCCGGGACTAACTATGGCTACACCTTC.

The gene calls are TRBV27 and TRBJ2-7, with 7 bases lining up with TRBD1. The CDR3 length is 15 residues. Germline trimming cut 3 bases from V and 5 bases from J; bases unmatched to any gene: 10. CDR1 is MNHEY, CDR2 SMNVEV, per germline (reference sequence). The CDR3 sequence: CASSFTYRGSDEQYF. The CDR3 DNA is TGTGCCAGCAGTTTCACTTACAGGGGAAGCGACGAGCAGTACTTC.

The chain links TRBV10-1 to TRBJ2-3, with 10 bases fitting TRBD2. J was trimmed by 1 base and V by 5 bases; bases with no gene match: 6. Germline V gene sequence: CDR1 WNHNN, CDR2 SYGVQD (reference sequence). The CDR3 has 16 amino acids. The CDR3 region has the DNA TGCGCCAGCAGTAGGCTAGCGGGAGCTGGCACAGATACGCAGTATTTT. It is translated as CASSRLAGAGTDTQYF.

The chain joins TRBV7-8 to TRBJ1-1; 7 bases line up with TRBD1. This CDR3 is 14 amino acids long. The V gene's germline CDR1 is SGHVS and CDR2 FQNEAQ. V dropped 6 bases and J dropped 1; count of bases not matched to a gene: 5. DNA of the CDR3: TGTGCCAGCAGAAAGGACAGGCGGAACACTGAAGCTTTCTTT. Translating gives CASRKDRRNTEAFF.

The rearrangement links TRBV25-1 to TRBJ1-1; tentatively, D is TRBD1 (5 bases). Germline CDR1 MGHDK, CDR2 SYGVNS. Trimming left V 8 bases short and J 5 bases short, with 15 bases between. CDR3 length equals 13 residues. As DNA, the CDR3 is TGTGCCAGCCGACAGATGGGTGGGACTGAAGCTTTCTTT. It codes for CASRQMGGTEAFF.

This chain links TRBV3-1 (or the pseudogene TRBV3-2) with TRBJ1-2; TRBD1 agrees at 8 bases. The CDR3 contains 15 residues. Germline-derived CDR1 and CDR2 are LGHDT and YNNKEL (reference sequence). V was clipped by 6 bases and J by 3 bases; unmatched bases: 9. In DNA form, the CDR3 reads TGTGCCAGCAGTCAGACCGGACAGGGACACTATGGCTACACCTTC. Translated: CASSQTGQGHYGYTF.

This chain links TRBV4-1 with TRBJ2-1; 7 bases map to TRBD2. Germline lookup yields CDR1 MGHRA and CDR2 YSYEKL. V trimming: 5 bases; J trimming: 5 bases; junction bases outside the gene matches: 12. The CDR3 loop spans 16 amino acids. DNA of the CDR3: TGCGCCAGCAGCGTACGGTCTCCCGGGACTAACAATGAGCAGTTCTTC. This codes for CASSVRSPGTNNEQFF.

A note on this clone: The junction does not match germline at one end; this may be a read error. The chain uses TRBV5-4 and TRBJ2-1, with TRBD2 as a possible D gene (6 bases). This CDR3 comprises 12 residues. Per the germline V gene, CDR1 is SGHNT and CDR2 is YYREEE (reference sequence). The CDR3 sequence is CASSLTSRSVLF. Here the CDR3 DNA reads TGTGCCAGCAGCTTGACTAGCCGGTCGGTGCTCTTC.